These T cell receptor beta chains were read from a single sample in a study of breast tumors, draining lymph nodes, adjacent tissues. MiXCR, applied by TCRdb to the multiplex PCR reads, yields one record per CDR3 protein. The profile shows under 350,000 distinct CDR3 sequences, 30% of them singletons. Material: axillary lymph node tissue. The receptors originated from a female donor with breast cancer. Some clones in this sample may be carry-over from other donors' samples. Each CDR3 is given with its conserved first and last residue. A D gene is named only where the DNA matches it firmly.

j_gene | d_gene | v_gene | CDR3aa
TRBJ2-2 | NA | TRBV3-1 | CASSHRQSTGELFF
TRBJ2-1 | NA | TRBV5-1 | CASSLAGTEGLGEQFF
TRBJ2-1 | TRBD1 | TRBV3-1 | CASSQEGRTGKNEQFF
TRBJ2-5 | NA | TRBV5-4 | CASSFSGREETQYF
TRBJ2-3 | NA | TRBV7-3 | CASSLGPSSTDTQYF
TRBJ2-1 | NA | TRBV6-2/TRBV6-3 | CASTRVGEQFF
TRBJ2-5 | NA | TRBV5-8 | CASSADLDRLQETQYF
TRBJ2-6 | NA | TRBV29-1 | CSVTGGLCSGANVLTF
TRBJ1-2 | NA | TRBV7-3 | CAKGGPNYGYTF
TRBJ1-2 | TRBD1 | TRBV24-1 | CATSDYGQGTYGYTF
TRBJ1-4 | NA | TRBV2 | CASSVSLGHEKLFF
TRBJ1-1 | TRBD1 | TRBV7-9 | CASSSGQGRGITEAFF
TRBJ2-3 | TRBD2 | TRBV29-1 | CSVEGYGRVTDTQYF
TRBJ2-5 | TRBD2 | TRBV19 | CASSIKGGETQYF
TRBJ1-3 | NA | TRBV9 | CASSVAAGEGYTIYF
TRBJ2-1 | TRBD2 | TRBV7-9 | CASSTTSVQYVEQFF
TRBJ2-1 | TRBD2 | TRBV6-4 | CASSGTSGSTEQFF
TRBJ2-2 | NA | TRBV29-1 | CTAGGDGGTGELFF
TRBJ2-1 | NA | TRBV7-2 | CASRREVNNEQFF
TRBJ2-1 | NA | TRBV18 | CASSPHHGINSYNEQFF
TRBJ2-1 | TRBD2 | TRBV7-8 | CASSLMGPLAGSPNEQFF
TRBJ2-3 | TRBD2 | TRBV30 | CACTRWREGRDTQYF
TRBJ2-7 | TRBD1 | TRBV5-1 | CASSYRQGSYEQYF
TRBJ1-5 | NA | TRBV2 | CASSYQVDQPQHF
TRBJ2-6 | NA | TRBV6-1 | CASCRDGANVLTF
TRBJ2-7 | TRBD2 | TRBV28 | CASTPGGSFSYEQYF
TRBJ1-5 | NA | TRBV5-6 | CASSQGRQPQHF
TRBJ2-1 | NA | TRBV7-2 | CASRVGSHSEQFF
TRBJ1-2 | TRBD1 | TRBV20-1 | CSANSWTGEPENGYTF
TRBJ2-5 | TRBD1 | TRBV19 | CASSIGLWDRVKTQYF
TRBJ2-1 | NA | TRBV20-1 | CSASGHGEQFF
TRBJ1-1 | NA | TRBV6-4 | CASSESPGTEAFF
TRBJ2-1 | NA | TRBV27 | CASSLSKPWNEQFF
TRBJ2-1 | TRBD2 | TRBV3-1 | CASSQVRGSGGNNEQFF
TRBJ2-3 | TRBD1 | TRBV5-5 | CASSLGQGDTDTQYF
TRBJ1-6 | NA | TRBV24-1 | CATSGAGIRSILAQAPLHF
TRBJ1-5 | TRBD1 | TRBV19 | CASSRGTGENQPQHF
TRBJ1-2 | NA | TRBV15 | CATSPRAHGYTF
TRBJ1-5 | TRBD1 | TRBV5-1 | CASSLGDRDNQPQHF
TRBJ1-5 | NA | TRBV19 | CASRGGMGFGDQPQHF
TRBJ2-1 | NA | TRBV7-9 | CASSLGIPSMNEQFF
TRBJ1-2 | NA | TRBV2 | CAIEGRGYGYTF
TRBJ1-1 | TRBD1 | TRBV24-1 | CATSDCFLGQLMNTEAFF
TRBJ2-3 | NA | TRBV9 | CASSVGKQASTDTQCF
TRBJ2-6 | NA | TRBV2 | CASSVRGSVTGANVLTF
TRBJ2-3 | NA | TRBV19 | CASSAGLDTQYF
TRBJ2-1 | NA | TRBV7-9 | CASRLGGNEQFF
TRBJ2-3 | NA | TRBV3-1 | CASSPPPGDTQYF
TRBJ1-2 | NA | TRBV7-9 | CASLSTGSRGGYTF
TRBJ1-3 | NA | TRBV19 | CASINTGERGKRSDSGNTIYF
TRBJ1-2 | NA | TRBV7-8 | CASSQSREWIYGYTF
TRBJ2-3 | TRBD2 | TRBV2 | CASTQTSGRDTQYF
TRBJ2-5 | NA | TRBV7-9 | CASSPKTGSETQYF
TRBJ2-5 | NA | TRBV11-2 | CASSSIDRSDGGKETQYF